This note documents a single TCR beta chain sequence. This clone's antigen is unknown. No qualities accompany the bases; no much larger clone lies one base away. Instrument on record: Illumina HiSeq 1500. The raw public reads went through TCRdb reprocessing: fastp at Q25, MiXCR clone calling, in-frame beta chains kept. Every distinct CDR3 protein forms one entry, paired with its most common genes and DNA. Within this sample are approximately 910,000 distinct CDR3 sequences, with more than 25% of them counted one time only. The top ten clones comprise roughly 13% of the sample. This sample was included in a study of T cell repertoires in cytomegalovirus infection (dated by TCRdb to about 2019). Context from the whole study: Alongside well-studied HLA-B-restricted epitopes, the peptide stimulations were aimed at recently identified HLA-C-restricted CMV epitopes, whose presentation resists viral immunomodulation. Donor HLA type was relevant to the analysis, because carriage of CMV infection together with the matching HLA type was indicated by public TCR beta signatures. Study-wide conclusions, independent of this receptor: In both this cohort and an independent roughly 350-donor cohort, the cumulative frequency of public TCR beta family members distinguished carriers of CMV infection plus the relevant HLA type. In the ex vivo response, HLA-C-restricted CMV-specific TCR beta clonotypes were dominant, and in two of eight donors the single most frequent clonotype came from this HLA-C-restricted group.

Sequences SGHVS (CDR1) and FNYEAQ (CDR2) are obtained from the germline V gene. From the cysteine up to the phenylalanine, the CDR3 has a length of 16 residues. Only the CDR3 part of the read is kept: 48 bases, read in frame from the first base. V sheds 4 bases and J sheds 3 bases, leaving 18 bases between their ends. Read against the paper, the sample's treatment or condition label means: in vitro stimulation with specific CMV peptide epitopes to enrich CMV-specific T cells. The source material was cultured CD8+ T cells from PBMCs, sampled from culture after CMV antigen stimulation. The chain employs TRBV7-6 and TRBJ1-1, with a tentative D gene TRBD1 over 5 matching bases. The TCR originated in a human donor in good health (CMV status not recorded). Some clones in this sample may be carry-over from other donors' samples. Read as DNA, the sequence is TGTGCCAGCAGCTCCCAGCCCGGACATGGGGACACTGAAGCTTTCTTT. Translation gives CASSSQPGHGDTEAFF.